Listed below are T cell receptor beta chains from one sample, sequenced in a study of cytomegalovirus exposure and HLA in healthy donors. The protocol was immunoSEQ multiplex PCR, while the TCRdb copy is restricted to in-frame clones and leaves out a portion. Among fewer than 200,000 clones, around 68% were seen once, and the ten largest hold less than 3.5%. Material: PBMCs. The receptors derive from a woman in her 40s in good health and CMV-seropositive. Both conserved end residues are part of each CDR3. Fields, in order: clone size, J gene, D gene, V gene, CDR3 protein, CDR3 DNA. A D gene is named only where the DNA matches it firmly. Not all rows give a size; the values are once, few, many and, for expanded clones, a class.

abundance: -; j_gene: TRBJ2-3; d_gene: TRBD2; v_gene: TRBV7-2; CDR3aa: CASSWVASGRGSTDTQYF; CDR3nt: TGTGCCAGCAGCTGGGTGGCTAGCGGGAGGGGTAGCACAGATACGCAGTATTTT
abundance: few; j_gene: TRBJ1-5; d_gene: TRBD1; v_gene: TRBV6-4; CDR3aa: CASSGLFPGGTDNQPQHF; CDR3nt: TGTGCCAGCAGCGGACTATTTCCTGGTGGGACAGACAATCAGCCCCAGCATTTT
abundance: -; j_gene: TRBJ2-3; d_gene: -; v_gene: TRBV4-2; CDR3aa: CASSQDSQRTADTQYF; CDR3nt: TGTGCCAGCAGCCAAGACTCCCAGCGGACGGCAGATACGCAGTATTTT
abundance: -; j_gene: TRBJ2-7; d_gene: -; v_gene: TRBV11-2; CDR3aa: CASSLAGVGANYEQYF; CDR3nt: TGTGCCAGCAGCTTAGCCGGAGTAGGAGCGAACTACGAGCAGTACTTC
abundance: -; j_gene: TRBJ2-3; d_gene: TRBD2; v_gene: TRBV6-5; CDR3aa: CASSYSGTSGRDTQYF; CDR3nt: TGTGCCAGCAGTTACTCGGGGACTAGCGGGAGAGATACGCAGTATTTT
abundance: -; j_gene: TRBJ2-7; d_gene: -; v_gene: TRBV6-5; CDR3aa: CASSQGASSYEQYF; CDR3nt: TGTGCCAGCAGTCAAGGGGCCAGCTCCTACGAGCAGTACTTC
abundance: once; j_gene: TRBJ2-7; d_gene: -; v_gene: TRBV7-9; CDR3aa: CASSLPGTYEQYF; CDR3nt: TGTGCCAGCAGCTTACCCGGGACCTACGAGCAGTACTTC
abundance: -; j_gene: TRBJ1-2; d_gene: -; v_gene: TRBV5-6; CDR3aa: CASSSRSYGYTF; CDR3nt: TGTGCCAGCAGCTCGAGGTCCTATGGCTACACCTTC
abundance: -; j_gene: TRBJ1-4; d_gene: -; v_gene: TRBV4-1; CDR3aa: CASSPQLLPGRTNEKLFF; CDR3nt: TGCGCCAGCAGCCCCCAACTCCTTCCAGGGAGGACTAATGAAAAACTGTTTTTT
abundance: -; j_gene: TRBJ1-4; d_gene: -; v_gene: TRBV28; CDR3aa: CASSLGARERLFF; CDR3nt: TGTGCCAGCAGCCTGGGTGCGAGGGAGAGGCTGTTTTTT
abundance: once; j_gene: TRBJ2-5; d_gene: TRBD1; v_gene: TRBV14; CDR3aa: CASSLRPGQGKETQYF; CDR3nt: TGTGCCAGCAGCCTCCGACCGGGACAGGGAAAAGAGACCCAGTACTTC
abundance: -; j_gene: TRBJ1-4; d_gene: -; v_gene: TRBV6-1; CDR3aa: CASSGDTTNEKLFF; CDR3nt: TGTGCCAGCAGTGGTGACACTACTAATGAAAAACTGTTTTTT
abundance: -; j_gene: TRBJ2-1; d_gene: TRBD2; v_gene: TRBV4-2; CDR3aa: CASSQDGRGGGEQFF; CDR3nt: TGTGCCAGCAGCCAAGACGGGCGGGGGGGTGGCGAGCAGTTCTTC
abundance: -; j_gene: TRBJ2-7; d_gene: -; v_gene: TRBV6-6; CDR3aa: CASSYGRGGSGEQYF; CDR3nt: TGTGCCAGCAGTTATGGGCGTGGAGGTTCTGGGGAGCAGTACTTC
abundance: -; j_gene: TRBJ1-2; d_gene: -; v_gene: TRBV4-3; CDR3aa: CASSQDRVEINYGYTF; CDR3nt: TGCGCCAGCAGCCAAGATCGGGTAGAGATTAACTATGGCTACACCTTC
abundance: -; j_gene: TRBJ1-1; d_gene: -; v_gene: TRBV7-2; CDR3aa: CASSLARGSTEAFF; CDR3nt: TGTGCCAGCAGCTTAGCCCGCGGGAGCACTGAAGCTTTCTTT
abundance: -; j_gene: TRBJ2-3; d_gene: -; v_gene: TRBV5-1; CDR3aa: CASSLQTGGDTDTQYF; CDR3nt: TGCGCCAGCAGCTTGCAGACAGGCGGAGACACAGATACGCAGTATTTT